The sequence of this T cell receptor beta chain was determined in a study of T-cell reconstitution after alpha-beta-depleted transplantation in children. It was with unique molecular identifiers that the TCRbeta library was prepared. In TCRdb, the PCR reads were re-called with MiXCR into one record per CDR3 protein. Among 450,000 to 600,000 distinct CDR3 sequences listed, 30% to 35% were seen once. CDR3 length equals 15 residues. From germline, CDR1 is MNHEY and CDR2 SMNVEV (reference sequence). Germline trimming cut 5 bases from V and 6 bases from J; bases unmatched to any gene: 13. This clonotype was counted between two and nine times.

The specimen was PBMCs from the stem cell graft donor, collected from the stem cell graft. The TCR was taken from a human donor who donated a stem cell graft to a child with aplastic anemia. The chain has TRBV27 and TRBJ2-7, with 7 bases fitting TRBD2. Here the CDR3 DNA reads TGTGCCAGCAGTCCGTACCAACCGACTAGCTCCGAGCAGTACTTC. Residues: CASSPYQPTSSEQYF.